This TCR beta chain is drawn from a study of blood T cell repertoires in COVID-19. Study summary: Sources were T cells, B-cell-depleted T cells, or PBMCs; the material itself was cDNA or gDNA.

Unmatched junction bases numbered 16, after V lost 4 bases and J lost 0 bases. CDR3 length: 19 residues. In germline, CDR1 is LGHDT, CDR2 YNNKEL (reference sequence). Study processing details: Reference gene primer amplification gave nucleated cell count estimates. Generated by immunoSEQ multiplex PCR, the TCRdb table keeps only in-frame clones and is missing some. V, J and clone size derive from that table, while D and trimming were established from the DNA sequence. The sample lists tens of thousands of clones; around 81% were seen once. V is TRBV3-1 (or the pseudogene TRBV3-2) and J is TRBJ2-7; 9 bases are shared with TRBD2. Specimen: peripheral blood. This TCR was recovered from a man aged 45-65 years with active COVID-19. This chain's CDR3 is CASSPTAGSSGTSSYEQYF. CDR3 DNA sequence: TGTGCCAGCAGCCCCACTGCTGGCTCTAGCGGGACCAGCTCCTACGAGCAGTACTTC.